This TCR beta chain stems from a study of blood T cell repertoires in COVID-19. In germline, CDR1 is LGHDT, CDR2 YNNKEL (reference sequence). The V segment lost 5 bases and the J segment 6 bases; nucleotides outside the gene matches: 5. The CDR3 loop spans 13 amino acids. Per the study methods: Nucleated cell number was recorded as an estimate derived from reference gene primer amplification. Measured with immunoSEQ multiplex PCR; TCRdb has only the in-frame clones, and not every one. V, J and clone size were drawn from that table, and D and trimming were deduced from the DNA. The data show about 220,000 clones, with 82% seen just once and 3.6% held by the top ten.

The clonotype originates from a woman of 80 years or more with acute or convalescent COVID-19. Sequenced input: peripheral blood. This sequence joins TRBV3-1 (or the pseudogene TRBV3-2) and TRBJ1-2, with TRBD1 identical over 8 bases. The CDR3 loop reads CASSRTGSHGYTF. CDR3 in DNA: TGTGCCAGCAGCAGGACAGGGAGTCATGGCTACACCTTC.